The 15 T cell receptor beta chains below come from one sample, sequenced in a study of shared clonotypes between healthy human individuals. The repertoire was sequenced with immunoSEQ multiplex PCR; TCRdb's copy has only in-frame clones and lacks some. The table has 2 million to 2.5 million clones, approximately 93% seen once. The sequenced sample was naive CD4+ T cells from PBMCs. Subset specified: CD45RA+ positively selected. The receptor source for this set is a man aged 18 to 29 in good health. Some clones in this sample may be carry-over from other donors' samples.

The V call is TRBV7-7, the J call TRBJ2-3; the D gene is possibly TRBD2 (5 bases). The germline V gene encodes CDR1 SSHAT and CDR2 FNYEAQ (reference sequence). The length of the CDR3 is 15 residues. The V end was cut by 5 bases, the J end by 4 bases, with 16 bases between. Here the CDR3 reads CASSHSSRRSDTQYF. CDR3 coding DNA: TGTGCCAGCAGCCATTCTAGCAGGAGGTCAGATACGCAGTATTTT.

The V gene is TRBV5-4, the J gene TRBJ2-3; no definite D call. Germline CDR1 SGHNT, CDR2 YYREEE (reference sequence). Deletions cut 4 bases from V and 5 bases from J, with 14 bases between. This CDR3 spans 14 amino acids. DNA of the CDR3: TGTGCCAGCAGCCTGAGAGAGTATAGAGATACGCAGTATTTT. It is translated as CASSLREYRDTQYF. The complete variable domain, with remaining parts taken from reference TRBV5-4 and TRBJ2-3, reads ETGVTQSPTHLIKTRGQQVTLRCSSQSGHNTVSWYQQALGQGPQFIFQYYREEENGRGNFPPRFSGLQFPNYSSELNVNALELDDSALYLCASSLREYRDTQYFGPGTRLTVL.

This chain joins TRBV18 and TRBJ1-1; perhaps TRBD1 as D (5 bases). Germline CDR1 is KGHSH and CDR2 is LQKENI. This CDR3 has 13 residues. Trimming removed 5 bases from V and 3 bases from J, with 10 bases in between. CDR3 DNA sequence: TGTGCCAGCTCAAACGGGGGGGACACTGAAGCTTTCTTT. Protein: CASSNGGDTEAFF.

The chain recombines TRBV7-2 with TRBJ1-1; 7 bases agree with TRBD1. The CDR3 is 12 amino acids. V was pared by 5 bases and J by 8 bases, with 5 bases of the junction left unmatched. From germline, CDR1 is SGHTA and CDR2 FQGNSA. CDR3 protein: CASSNPGGEAFF. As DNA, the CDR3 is TGTGCCAGCAGCAACCCAGGGGGGGAAGCTTTCTTT.

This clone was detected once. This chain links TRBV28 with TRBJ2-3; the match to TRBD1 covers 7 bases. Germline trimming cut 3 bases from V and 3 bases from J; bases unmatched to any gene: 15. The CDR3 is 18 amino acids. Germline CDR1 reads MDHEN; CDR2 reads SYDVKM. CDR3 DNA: TGTGCCAGCAGTTTTACTTACCGTGGGGGACAGTTTACAGATACGCAGTATTTT. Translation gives CASSFTYRGGQFTDTQYF.

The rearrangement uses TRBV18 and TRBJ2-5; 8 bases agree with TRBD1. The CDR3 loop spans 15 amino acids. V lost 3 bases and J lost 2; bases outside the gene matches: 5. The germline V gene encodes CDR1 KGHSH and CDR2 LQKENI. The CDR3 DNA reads TGTGCCAGCTCACCCGGACAGGGTGAGCAAGAGACCCAGTACTTC. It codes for CASSPGQGEQETQYF.

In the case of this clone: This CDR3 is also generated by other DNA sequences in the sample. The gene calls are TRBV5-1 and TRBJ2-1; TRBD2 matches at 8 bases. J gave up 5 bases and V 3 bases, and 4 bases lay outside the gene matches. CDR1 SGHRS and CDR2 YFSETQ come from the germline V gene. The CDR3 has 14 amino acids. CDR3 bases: TGCGCCAGCAGCTCTCTAGCGGGTAACAATGAGCAGTTCTTC. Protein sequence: CASSSLAGNNEQFF.

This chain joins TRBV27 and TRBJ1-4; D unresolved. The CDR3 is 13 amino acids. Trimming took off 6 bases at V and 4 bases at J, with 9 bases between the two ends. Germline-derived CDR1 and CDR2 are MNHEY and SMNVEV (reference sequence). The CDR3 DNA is TGTGCCAGCAGAAGGATGAGTAATGAAAAACTGTTTTTT. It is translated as CASRRMSNEKLFF.

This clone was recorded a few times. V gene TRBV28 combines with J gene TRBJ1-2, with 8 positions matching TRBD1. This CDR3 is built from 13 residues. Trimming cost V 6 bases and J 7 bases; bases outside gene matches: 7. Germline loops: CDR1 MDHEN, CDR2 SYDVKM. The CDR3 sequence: CASRPGQGGGYTF. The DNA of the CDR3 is TGTGCCAGCAGACCCGGACAGGGTGGTGGCTACACCTTC.

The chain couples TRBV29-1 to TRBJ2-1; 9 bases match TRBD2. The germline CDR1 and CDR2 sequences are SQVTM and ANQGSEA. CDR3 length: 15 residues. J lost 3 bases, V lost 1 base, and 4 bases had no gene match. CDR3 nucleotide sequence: TGCAGCGTTGAAGGCCTAGCGGGATACTACAATGAGCAGTTCTTC. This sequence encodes CSVEGLAGYYNEQFF.

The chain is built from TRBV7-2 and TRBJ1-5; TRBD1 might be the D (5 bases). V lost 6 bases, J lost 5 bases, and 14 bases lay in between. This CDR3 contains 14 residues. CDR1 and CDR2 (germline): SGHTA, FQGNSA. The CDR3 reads CASSTRAVDQPQHF. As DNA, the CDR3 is TGTGCCAGCAGTACCAGGGCGGTTGATCAGCCCCAGCATTTT.

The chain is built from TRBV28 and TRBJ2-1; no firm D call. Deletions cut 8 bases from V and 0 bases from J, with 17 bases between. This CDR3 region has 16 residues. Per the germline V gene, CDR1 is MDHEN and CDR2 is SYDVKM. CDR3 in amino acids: CASGGGGSSSYNEQFF. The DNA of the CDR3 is TGTGCCAGCGGCGGTGGCGGCTCGAGCTCCTACAATGAGCAGTTCTTC.

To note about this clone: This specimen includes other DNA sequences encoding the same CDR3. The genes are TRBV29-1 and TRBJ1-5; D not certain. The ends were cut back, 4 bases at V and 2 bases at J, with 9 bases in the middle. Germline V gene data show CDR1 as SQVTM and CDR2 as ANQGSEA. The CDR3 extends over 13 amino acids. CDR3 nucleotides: TGCAGCGTTGTAGGCCAGGGCAATCAGCCCCAGCATTTT. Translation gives CSVVGQGNQPQHF.

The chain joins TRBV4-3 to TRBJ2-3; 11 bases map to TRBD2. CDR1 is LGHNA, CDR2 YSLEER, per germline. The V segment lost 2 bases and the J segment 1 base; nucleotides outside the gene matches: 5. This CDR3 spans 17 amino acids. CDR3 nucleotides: TGCGCCAGCAGCCAACCTATGACTAGCGGGGGCACAGATACGCAGTATTTT. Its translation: CASSQPMTSGGTDTQYF.

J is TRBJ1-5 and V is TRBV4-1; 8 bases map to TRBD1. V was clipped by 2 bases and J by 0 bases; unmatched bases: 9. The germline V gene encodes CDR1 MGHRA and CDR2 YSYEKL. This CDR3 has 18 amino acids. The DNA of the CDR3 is TGCGCCAGCAGCCAACAAGGACAGGGAGAGGATAGCAATCAGCCCCAGCATTTT. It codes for CASSQQGQGEDSNQPQHF.